Below are 7 T cell receptor beta chains sequenced from a single sample in a study of vaccination effects on CD4 cells after COVID-19. Method: immunoSEQ multiplex PCR; TCRdb's copy keeps in-frame clones and lacks some. The sample carries around 59,000 clones, around 78% recorded once. No antigen has been identified for these receptors. Before sequencing, viral peptide pools were used by the ViraFEST assay to expand antigen-specific CD4+ T cells. Having been cultured for around ten days, the cells underwent CD4+ T cell isolation. All participants had two doses of either the BNT162b2 or mRNA-1273 vaccine. The starting material was CD4+ T cells from PBMCs cultured with HCoV-OC43 spike peptides, obtained after COVID-19 vaccination. As to subset: HCoV-OC43 spike overlapping peptide pool stimulation. These receptors originate from a human donor who received a COVID-19 vaccine.

CDR3 loop: CASSLITGGTGSGNTIYF. In nucleotides, the CDR3 is TGTGCCAGCAGCTTAATTACGGGGGGCACGGGATCTGGAAACACCATATATTTT. This chain joins TRBV7-2 and TRBJ1-3; tentative D call: TRBD1 (6 bases). Trimming left V 2 bases short and J 1 base short, with 18 bases between. Germline CDR1 SGHTA, CDR2 FQGNSA. The CDR3 covers 18 residues.

The chain uses TRBV7-3 and TRBJ2-3, with 9 bases lining up with TRBD2. Per the germline V gene, CDR1 is SGHTA and CDR2 is FQGTGA. V was clipped by 4 bases and J by 2 bases; unmatched bases: 16. The CDR3 covers 19 residues. This CDR3 is CASSSDSGTSRSPTDTQYF. Here the CDR3 DNA reads TGTGCCAGCAGCTCCGACTCCGGGACTAGCAGGAGCCCCACAGATACGCAGTATTTT. Full variable domain (missing parts from reference TRBV7-3 and TRBJ2-3): GAGVSQTPSNKVTEKGKYVELRCDPISGHTALYWYRQSLGQGPEFLIYFQGTGAADDSGLPNDRFFAVRPEGSVSTLKIQRTERGDSAVYLCASSSDSGTSRSPTDTQYFGPGTRLTVL.

This clone has just a few counts. This chain connects TRBV19 to TRBJ2-1; 8 bases line up with TRBD1. In germline, CDR1 is LNHDA, CDR2 SQIVND (reference sequence). This CDR3 is built from 14 residues. The V segment lost 4 bases and the J segment 15 bases; nucleotides outside the gene matches: 14. As DNA, the CDR3 is TGTGCCAGTAGTACCTTACTAGGACAGGGATTCTTGTTCTTC. It specifies CASSTLLGQGFLFF. The full variable domain, with the rest looked up from reference TRBV19 and TRBJ2-1, is DGGITQSPKYLFRKEGQNVTLSCEQNLNHDAMYWYRQDPGQGLRLIYYSQIVNDFQKGDIAEGYSVSREKKESFPLTVTSAQKNPTAFYLCASSTLLGQGFLFFGPGTRLTVL.

The CDR3 protein is CASSRSGVETQYF. DNA of the CDR3: TGTGCCAGCAGCCGTAGCGGGGTAGAGACCCAGTACTTC. J is TRBJ2-5 and V is TRBV7-3; 8 bases agree with TRBD2. Trimming took 5 bases from V and 4 from J; bases not matched to a gene: 3. Per germline, CDR1 SGHTA and CDR2 FQGTGA. The CDR3 length is 13 residues.

The chain uses TRBV7-2 and TRBJ2-5; D tentatively reads TRBD1 or TRBD2 (5 bases each). Germline V gene data show CDR1 as SGHTA and CDR2 as FQGNSA. V lost 5 bases and J 4 bases, leaving 17 bases between the germline ends. The CDR3 runs to 15 residues. The CDR3 loop is CASSPGFGTSETQYF. The CDR3 DNA is TGTGCCAGCAGCCCCGGTTTCGGGACCTCAGAGACCCAGTACTTC.

This clone has a handful of counts. CDR3 loop: CASSLNTLSTDTQYF. The CDR3 DNA follows: TGTGCCAGCAGCTTAAATACACTTAGCACAGATACGCAGTATTTT. The chain joins TRBV7-2 to TRBJ2-3; D unclear. CDR3 length equals 15 residues. The germline V and J ends were trimmed by 2 bases and 0 bases, with 9 bases remaining between them. Germline lookup yields CDR1 SGHTA and CDR2 FQGNSA.

This sequence joins TRBV18 and TRBJ2-1; D is unclear. V lost 3 bases and J lost 0, with 9 bases in between. The CDR3 length is 15 residues. Germline CDR1 is KGHSH and CDR2 is LQKENI. In DNA form, the CDR3 reads TGTGCCAGCTCACCGACCCCCAGCTCCTACAATGAGCAGTTCTTC. It encodes CASSPTPSSYNEQFF.